The sequence of this T cell receptor beta chain was determined in a study of T cell responses to AZD1222 COVID-19 vaccine. Study-wide results and limits: The peak T cell response came first, and repertoires were sampled only after it. Donors were chiefly white British, with a greater number of females, and clonal diversity was perhaps underestimated.

This table comes from immunoSEQ multiplex PCR, and its TCRdb copy is limited to in-frame clones, with some not included. This sample has tens of thousands of clones, with 85% found just once. The CDR3 length is 15 residues. Germline values: CDR1 SGHDN, CDR2 FVKESK. V dropped 3 bases and J dropped 2; count of bases not matched to a gene: 5. On this clone itself: What it binds is not known.

The sequences come from peripheral blood, collected on day 0 of MenACWY control vaccination. V is TRBV14 and J is TRBJ2-3; the match to TRBD1 covers 7 bases. The clonotype originates from an adult in good health. The CDR3 loop is CASSHITGDTDTQYF. DNA for the CDR3: TGTGCCAGCAGCCATATAACAGGGGACACAGATACGCAGTATTTT.